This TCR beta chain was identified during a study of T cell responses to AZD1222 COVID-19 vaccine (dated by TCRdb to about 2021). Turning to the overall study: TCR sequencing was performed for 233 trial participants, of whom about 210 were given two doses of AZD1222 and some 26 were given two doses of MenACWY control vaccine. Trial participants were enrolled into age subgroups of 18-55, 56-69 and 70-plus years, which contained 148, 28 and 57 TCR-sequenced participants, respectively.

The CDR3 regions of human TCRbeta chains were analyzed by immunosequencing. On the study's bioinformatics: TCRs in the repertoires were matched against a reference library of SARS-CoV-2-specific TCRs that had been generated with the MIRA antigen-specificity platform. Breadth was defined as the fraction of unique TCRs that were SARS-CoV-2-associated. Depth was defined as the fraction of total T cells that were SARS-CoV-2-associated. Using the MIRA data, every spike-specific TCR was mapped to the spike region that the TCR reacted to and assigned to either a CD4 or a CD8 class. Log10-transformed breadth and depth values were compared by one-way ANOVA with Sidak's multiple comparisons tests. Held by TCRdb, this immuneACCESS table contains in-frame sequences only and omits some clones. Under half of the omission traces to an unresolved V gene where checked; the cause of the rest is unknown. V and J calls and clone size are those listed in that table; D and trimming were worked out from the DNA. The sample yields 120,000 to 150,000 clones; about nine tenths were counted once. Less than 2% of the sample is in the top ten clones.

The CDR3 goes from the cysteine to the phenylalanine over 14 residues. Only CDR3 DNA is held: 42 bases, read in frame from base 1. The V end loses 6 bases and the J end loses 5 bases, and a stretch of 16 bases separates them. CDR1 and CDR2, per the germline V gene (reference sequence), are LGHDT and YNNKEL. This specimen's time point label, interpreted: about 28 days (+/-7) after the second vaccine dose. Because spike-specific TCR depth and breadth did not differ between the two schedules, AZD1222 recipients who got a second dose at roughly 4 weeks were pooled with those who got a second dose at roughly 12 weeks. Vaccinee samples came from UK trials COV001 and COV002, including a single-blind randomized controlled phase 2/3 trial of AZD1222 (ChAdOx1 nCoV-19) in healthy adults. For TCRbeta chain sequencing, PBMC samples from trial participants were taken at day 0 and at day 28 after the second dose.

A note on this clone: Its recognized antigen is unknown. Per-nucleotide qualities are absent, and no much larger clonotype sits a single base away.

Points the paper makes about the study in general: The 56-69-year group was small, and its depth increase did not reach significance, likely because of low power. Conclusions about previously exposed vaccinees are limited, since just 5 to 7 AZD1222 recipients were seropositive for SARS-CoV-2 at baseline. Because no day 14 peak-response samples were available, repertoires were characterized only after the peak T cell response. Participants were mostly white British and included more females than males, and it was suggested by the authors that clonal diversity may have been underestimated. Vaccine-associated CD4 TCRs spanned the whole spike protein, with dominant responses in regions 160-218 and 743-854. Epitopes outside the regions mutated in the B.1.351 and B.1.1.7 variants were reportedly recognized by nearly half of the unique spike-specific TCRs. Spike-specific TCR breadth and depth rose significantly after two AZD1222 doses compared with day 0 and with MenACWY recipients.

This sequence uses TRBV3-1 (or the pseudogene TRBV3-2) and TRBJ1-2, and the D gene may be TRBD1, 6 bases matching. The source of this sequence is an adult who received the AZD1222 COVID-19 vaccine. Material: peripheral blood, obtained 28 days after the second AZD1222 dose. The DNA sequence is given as TGTGCCAGCAGGCAGGCACAGGGTACGTATGGCTACACCTTC. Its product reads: CASRQAQGTYGYTF.